The 26 T cell receptor beta chains below all came from one sample that was sequenced in a study of shared clonotypes between healthy human individuals. Produced via immunoSEQ multiplex PCR; TCRdb's table is partial and in-frame only. The data contain approximately 530,000 clones, about 95% of them singletons. Sequenced input: naive CD4+ T cells sorted from blood. Subset meaning: CD45RA+ positively selected. All receptors derive from a woman in her twenties or thirties in good health.

The V call is TRBV28, the J call TRBJ2-5, with D possibly TRBD1 on 7 matching bases. V gave up 10 bases and J gave up 4 bases, with 13 bases separating them. The germline CDR1 and CDR2 sequences are MDHEN and SYDVKM. The CDR3 sequence is 12 residues long. The CDR3 sequence is CATGGLGETQYF. For the CDR3, the DNA is TGTGCCACAGGGGGGCTGGGAGAGACCCAGTACTTC.

This clone appeared once. The rearrangement uses TRBV6-5 and TRBJ2-7; TRBD1 matches at 9 bases. V dropped 10 bases and J dropped 2; count of bases not matched to a gene: 3. Germline V gives CDR1 MNHEY, CDR2 SVGAGI. The CDR3 sequence is 12 residues long. As DNA, the CDR3 is TGTGCCACCGGACAGGGGCCCTACGAGCAGTACTTC. It codes for CATGQGPYEQYF.

This rearrangement joins TRBV11-2 to TRBJ2-1; D ambiguous. CDR3 length: 17 residues. Germline V gene data show CDR1 as SGHAT and CDR2 as FQNNGV. The V gene lost 0 bases and the J gene lost 8 bases, with 20 bases spanning the gap. The CDR3 sequence is CASSLEISALPGDEQFF. In nucleotides, the CDR3 is TGTGCCAGCAGCTTAGAGATTTCAGCCTTGCCGGGCGATGAGCAGTTCTTC.

The rearrangement links TRBV15 to TRBJ1-2; perhaps TRBD1 as D (6 bases). From germline, CDR1 is LNHNV and CDR2 YYDKDF (reference sequence). Trimming cost V 5 bases and J 4 bases, with 20 bases left between them. CDR3 length: 16 residues. The CDR3 loop reads CATSPPGAGAAYGYTF. In DNA, the CDR3 is TGTGCCACCAGCCCTCCCGGGGCGGGGGCGGCCTATGGCTACACCTTC.

The chain joins TRBV5-4 to TRBJ1-4; no definite D call. CDR1 and CDR2 (germline): SGHNT, YYREEE (reference sequence). The CDR3 has 13 amino acids. V lost 2 bases and J 4 bases, leaving 6 bases between the germline ends. CDR3 region: CASSFAGNEKLFF. For the CDR3, the DNA is TGTGCCAGCAGCTTTGCCGGTAATGAAAAACTGTTTTTT.

The V gene is TRBV11-2, the J gene TRBJ1-1; D uncertain. V was cut by 8 bases and J by 1 base, with 11 bases left in between. Per the germline V gene, CDR1 is SGHAT and CDR2 is FQNNGV. The CDR3 loop spans 13 amino acids. DNA for the CDR3: TGTGCCAGCGGGTGGAACACGAACACTGAAGCTTTCTTT. Translation gives CASGWNTNTEAFF.

The V and J genes are TRBV27 and TRBJ1-5; D is possibly TRBD1 (5 bases). CDR1 and CDR2 from the germline V gene are MNHEY and SMNVEV (reference sequence). The V end lost 5 bases, the J end lost 6 bases, and 14 bases lay between the germline ends. CDR3 length: 14 amino acids. For the CDR3, the DNA is TGTGCCAGCAGTGCAGGGAGGGCAGTTCAGCCCCAGCATTTT. This gives the protein CASSAGRAVQPQHF.

The V call is TRBV4-1, the J call TRBJ2-1; D not resolved. V was cut by 5 bases and J by 6 bases, with 23 bases left in between. Per the germline V gene, CDR1 is MGHRA and CDR2 is YSYEKL. This CDR3 comprises 17 residues. The CDR3: CASSLHPISLSPNEQFF. CDR3 sequence (DNA): TGCGCCAGCAGCTTGCATCCGATCTCCCTCAGTCCCAATGAGCAGTTCTTC.

The V call is TRBV28, the J call TRBJ2-4; D is possibly TRBD1 (5 bases). Trimming cost V 8 bases and J 3 bases, with 11 bases left between them. The CDR3 is 13 residues long. Germline loops: CDR1 MDHEN, CDR2 SYDVKM. CDR3 nucleotides: TGTGCCAGCCGTTGGGGCAACAAAAACATTCAGTACTTC. Its protein is CASRWGNKNIQYF.

V gene TRBV28 combines with J gene TRBJ2-5; 7 bases fit TRBD2. The closer fit of TRBJ2-7 to the DNA end suggests the J call may be wrong. Germline loops: CDR1 MDHEN, CDR2 SYDVKM. The CDR3 loop spans 14 amino acids. CDR3 nucleotides: TGTGCCAGCAGTGGCGGGGGAGGGTTCAACGAGCAGTACTTC. This translates into CASSGGGGFNEQYF.

The V and J genes are TRBV18 and TRBJ2-7; 7 bases line up with TRBD2. With 2 bases clipped from V and 2 bases from J, the junction kept 6 bases outside the gene matches. CDR1 KGHSH and CDR2 LQKENI come from the germline V gene. The CDR3 has 15 amino acids. CDR3 sequence (DNA): TGTGCCAGCTCACCAAGGTCTAGCGGAGCCTACGAGCAGTACTTC. This sequence encodes CASSPRSSGAYEQYF.

CDR3 bases: TGTGCCAGCAGTCGCCGACTAGCGGCCTCCTACGAGCAGTACTTC. Its protein is CASSRRLAASYEQYF. The chain is built from TRBV7-2 and TRBJ2-5; 9 bases map to TRBD2. The DNA end is more similar to TRBJ2-7, so the J call may be wrong. Germline CDR1 SGHTA, CDR2 FQGNSA. The CDR3 length is 15 residues.

The chain uses TRBV6-1 and TRBJ2-5, with TRBD2 matching 11 bases. The J call may not be correct, given that the DNA end is closer to TRBJ2-7. The CDR3 covers 13 residues. Looked up from germline, CDR1 is MNHNS and CDR2 is SASEGT. CDR3 region: CASTVAGGGEQYF. CDR3 nucleotide sequence: TGTGCCAGCACTGTAGCGGGAGGGGGCGAGCAGTACTTC.

The V gene is TRBV5-5, the J gene TRBJ2-3; unclear D gene. Germline-derived CDR1 and CDR2 are SGHKS and YYEKEE (reference sequence). CDR3 length: 15 residues. V lost 0 bases and J 4 bases, leaving 12 bases between the germline ends. CDR3 bases: TGTGCCAGCAGCTTGGGCCTCCATCTCCCAGATACGCAGTATTTT. Translation: CASSLGLHLPDTQYF.

V usage is TRBV19 and J usage is TRBJ1-2, with TRBD1 matching 7 bases. Losses at the gene ends were 5 bases for V and 4 bases for J; bases not matched to a gene: 4. Looked up from germline, CDR1 is LNHDA and CDR2 is SQIVND (reference sequence). The CDR3 runs to 13 residues. CDR3 sequence: CASSLRDSYGYTF. The CDR3 DNA reads as TGTGCCAGTAGTCTCCGGGACAGCTATGGCTACACCTTC. The entire variable domain, with the rest obtained from reference TRBV19 and TRBJ1-2, is as follows: DGGITQSPKYLFRKEGQNVTLSCEQNLNHDAMYWYRQDPGQGLRLIYYSQIVNDFQKGDIAEGYSVSREKKESFPLTVTSAQKNPTAFYLCASSLRDSYGYTFGSGTRLTVV.

The chain combines TRBV9 with TRBJ2-2, with 8 bases that match TRBD2. The length of the CDR3 is 15 residues. The germline V gene has CDR1 SGDLS and CDR2 YYNGEE. Trimming at V came to 0 bases and at J to 4 bases, leaving 2 bases not matched to a gene. CDR3 loop: CASSVAGGITGELFF. The CDR3 nucleotides are TGTGCCAGCAGCGTAGCGGGGGGGATCACCGGGGAGCTGTTTTTT.

In nucleotides, the CDR3 is TGTGCCAGTCACAGGGAAGGGAACGCTTTCTTT. This encodes CASHREGNAFF. The chain links TRBV6-1 to TRBJ1-1; perhaps TRBD1 as D (6 bases). The length of the CDR3 is 11 residues. Trimming shortened V by 9 bases and J by 11 bases, and 16 bases separated the two germline ends. Germline V CDR1 and CDR2: MNHNS, SASEGT.

This chain joins TRBV28 and TRBJ1-4; 7 bases agree with TRBD1. J gave up 4 bases and V 7 bases, and 3 bases lay outside the gene matches. The CDR3 is 13 residues long. The germline gives CDR1 MDHEN, CDR2 SYDVKM. CDR3 bases: TGTGCCAGCACCTACAGGGGTAATGAAAAACTGTTTTTT. Its protein product is CASTYRGNEKLFF.

The CDR3 reads CASSYTVGRSPLHF. The CDR3 DNA is TGTGCCAGCAGTTATACAGTAGGGCGTTCACCCCTCCACTTT. The chain carries TRBV5-4 and TRBJ1-6; D gene unclear. Trimming pared 5 bases from V and 9 bases from J, leaving 15 bases between. This CDR3 region has 14 residues. Germline V gene sequence: CDR1 SGHNT, CDR2 YYREEE (reference sequence).

The chain employs TRBV6-6 and TRBJ2-5, with D perhaps being TRBD1 or TRBD2 (5 bases each). The last part of the DNA fits TRBJ2-7 better; the J call may be wrong. This CDR3 spans 11 amino acids. Germline CDR1 MNHNY, CDR2 SVGAGI (reference sequence). CDR3 amino acids: CASGGSYEQYF. CDR3 sequence (DNA): TGTGCCAGCGGGGGCTCCTACGAGCAGTACTTC.

V gene TRBV7-6 combines with J gene TRBJ1-1; a possible D gene is TRBD1 (6 bases). Trimming took off 5 bases at V and 2 bases at J, with 15 bases between the two ends. Germline CDR1 reads SGHVS; CDR2 reads FNYEAQ. The length of the CDR3 is 15 residues. The CDR3 spells CASSPEGGPNTEAFF. DNA for the CDR3: TGTGCCAGCAGCCCGGAAGGGGGGCCTAACACTGAAGCTTTCTTT.

V and J are TRBV18 and TRBJ2-2; TRBD1 is a possible D gene (5 bases). V lost 0 bases, J lost 2 bases, and 7 bases lay in between. The CDR3 consists of 15 residues. From germline, CDR1 is KGHSH and CDR2 LQKENI. Here the CDR3 reads CASSPPTDNTGELFF. Written as DNA, the CDR3 is TGTGCCAGCTCACCACCGACAGATAACACCGGGGAGCTGTTTTTT.

The J gene is TRBJ1-5, the V gene TRBV27; D is ambiguous. This CDR3 is built from 17 residues. The germline V gene has CDR1 MNHEY and CDR2 SMNVEV (reference sequence). V lost 6 bases, J lost 4 bases, and 22 bases lay in between. The CDR3 DNA reads TGTGCCAGCAGACCGTTTGGTGTAGGCGCATCGAATCAGCCCCAGCATTTT. This codes for CASRPFGVGASNQPQHF.

This chain uses TRBV6-5 with TRBJ2-3; 11 nucleotides agree with TRBD1. This CDR3 region has 14 residues. The V gene end was trimmed by 8 bases and the J gene end by 5 bases; junction bases not matched to a gene: 6. Germline V gene data show CDR1 as MNHEY and CDR2 as SVGAGI. Here the CDR3 reads CASGWTGGEDTQYF. The DNA for the CDR3 is TGTGCCAGCGGGTGGACAGGGGGCGAAGATACGCAGTATTTT.

The V call is TRBV29-1, the J call TRBJ1-1; D gene uncertain. CDR1 SQVTM and CDR2 ANQGSEA come from the germline V gene. The CDR3 runs to 8 residues. Trimming pared 7 bases from V and 10 bases from J, leaving 7 bases between. The CDR3 loop is CSAHGAFF. CDR3 coding DNA: TGCAGCGCCCACGGAGCTTTCTTT.

The CDR3 DNA is TGCGCCAGCAGTTTCCGGTCTAATGAAAAACTGTTTTTT. It codes for CASSFRSNEKLFF. The chain has TRBV5-1 and TRBJ1-4; no clear D. There are 13 residues in the CDR3. CDR1 and CDR2 from the germline V gene are SGHRS and YFSETQ. The germline V and J ends were trimmed by 5 bases and 3 bases, with 8 bases remaining between them. The whole variable domain, remainder taken from reference TRBV5-1 and TRBJ1-4, is KAGVTQTPRYLIKTRGQQVTLSCSPISGHRSVSWYQQTPGQGLQFLFEYFSETQRNKGNFPGRFSGRQFSNSRSEMNVSTLELGDSALYLCASSFRSNEKLFFGSGTQLSVL.